This T cell receptor beta chain was found in a study of shared clonotypes between healthy human individuals (dated by TCRdb to 2018 to 2020). As for the study more broadly: The cohort comprised two women and three men aged 18 to 49 years. Per donor, leukapheresis produced somewhere between about 0.94 and 9 billion PBMCs. For each donor, three plates each were used for CD4 naive and CD4 memory, two plates were used for CD8 naive, and one plate was used for CD8 memory. The study deeply sequenced blood TCR repertoires of about 5 healthy adults to estimate repertoire size and the extent of clonotype sharing between individuals. To increase sequencing depth and limit assay-specific biases, different laboratories used diverse techniques to prepare libraries and sequence TCR repertoires.

Results the study describes overall, beyond this receptor: Based on pairwise subsampling, the degree of clonotype sharing among donors was expected to be affected by sequencing depth. Clonotypes shared by all four sorted-subset donors showed higher generation probabilities than non-shared clonotypes. The genetic and exposure-history diversity represented was limited by the small number of donors. Even with the large sequencing depth, rarefaction of the sorted-subset datasets indicated that sequencing was incomplete. Sampling was limited to blood, and TCR repertoires in tissue likely differ from TCR repertoires in blood. When several donors were compared, the shared fraction of clonotypes was roughly 4.8% for naive CD4, less than 4% for naive CD8, 2% to 2.5% for memory CD4, and around 0.4% for memory CD8. Naive subsets generally had larger estimated clonotype richness than memory subsets did.

According to the germline V gene (reference sequence), CDR1 reads MNHEY and CDR2 reads SMNVEV. From V the trimming removes 4 bases and from J it removes 1 base, while the gene matches leave 4 bases of the junction unaccounted for. The CDR3 goes from the cysteine to the phenylalanine over 16 residues. Only CDR3 DNA remains: 48 bases, in frame from the first base. The donors were healthy, HIV-negative adults with no recently reported acute infections or vaccinations. Every donor was a Caucasian adult living in Nashville, Tennessee, USA. Magnetic negative selection was used to enrich CD4+ T cells, after which naive cells were positively selected on CD45RA and the negative fraction became the memory subset. Blood was obtained by leukapheresis, after which PBMCs were separated by Ficoll-Histopaque density gradient centrifugation and cryopreserved in liquid nitrogen vapor phase. Purity and quantity of every magnetically sorted T cell population were checked by analytical flow cytometry. From each sorted fraction, genomic DNA was isolated and quantified by UV absorbance on a Nanodrop 2000c.

Using the deep immunoSEQ assay, multiplex PCR amplified TCR CDR3 regions from genomic DNA. Genomic DNA extracted from each cell subset was distributed evenly over all wells of several immunoSEQ 96-well plates, and each plate served as one replicate. For sorted subsets, each replicate PCR was loaded with around 220 ng genomic DNA, equivalent to about 30,000 T cell genomes. Purified libraries were quantified with a Qubit 3.0 fluorometer, sized on a Bioanalyzer 2100, and re-quantified with the KAPA Library Quantification kit. Each immunoSEQ 96-well plate was sequenced on its own single-read 150-cycle Illumina NextSeq 550 flow cell. From the authors' description of their analysis: Because the immunoSEQ output included only junctional sequences and no quality scores, the filtering could not be the same as the filtering used for full-length reads. Sequences were annotated with PyIR, a Python wrapper for IgBLAST v1.9, using IMGT germline references to assign V/J genes and CDR3. Reads with weak V/J assignments (E-value above 1e-6), missing CDR3, stop codons, out-of-frame junctions, or ambiguous translated residues were removed. A V3J clonotype was defined by an identical inferred V gene, J gene, and CDR3 amino acid sequence. The percentage overlap between two repertoires was calculated by dividing the number of shared unique clonotypes by the size of the smaller repertoire. RTK rarefaction, the Chao1 estimator, and Recon v2.1 estimates of unobserved clonotypes were used to assess repertoire richness. OLGA was used to compute generation probabilities for all TCRbeta clonotypes that the gDNA method yielded from a handful of donors. The immuneACCESS repertoire file appears here via TCRdb, limited to in-frame rearrangements. These files lack a portion of the clones; in checked studies, under half of the deficit traces to unresolved V genes, and the cause of the others is not known. The DNA gave D and trimming, while V, J and clone size come from that table. In all, the sample holds 2,100,000 or so clones, and 95% of those were seen once. The biggest ten clones account for approximately 0.13% of the sample.

Regarding this clone: Its recognized antigen is unknown. The input lacks base qualities; no much larger clone sits a single base away.

Specimen: naive CD4+ T cells sorted from blood. The cell subset or site label of this sample denotes: CD45RA+ positively selected. The V and J segments used are TRBV27 and TRBJ2-2, with 9 bases matching TRBD2. The clonotype originates from a man aged 18 to 35 in good health. CDR3 sequence: CASSSGLARNTGELFF. The DNA sequence is given as TGTGCCAGCAGTTCAGGACTAGCGAGGAACACCGGGGAGCTGTTTTTT.